These 8 T cell receptor beta chains were sequenced from one sample in a study of shared clonotypes between healthy human individuals. The table came from immunoSEQ multiplex PCR; TCRdb's copy has only in-frame clones and leaves some out. The sample holds around 600,000 clones, around 97% seen once. Sequenced input: naive CD4+ T cells sorted from blood. As for subset: CD45RA+ positively selected. These receptors originate from a woman aged 25-40 years in good health.

The chain is built from TRBV28 and TRBJ2-7; 16 bases are shared with TRBD2. The CDR3 runs to 17 residues. Germline V gives CDR1 MDHEN, CDR2 SYDVKM. J lost 2 bases, V lost 6 bases, and 7 bases had no gene match. The CDR3 here is CASRGTSGRAMAYEQYF. The CDR3, as DNA: TGTGCCAGCAGGGGGACTAGCGGGAGGGCCATGGCCTACGAGCAGTACTTC.

This clone appeared a single time. The V and J genes are TRBV19 and TRBJ1-4, with D hard to call. Germline loops: CDR1 LNHDA, CDR2 SQIVND (reference sequence). CDR3 length: 14 amino acids. Trimming pared 5 bases from V and 0 bases from J, leaving 7 bases between. This CDR3 is CASSWRATNEKLFF. In nucleotides, the CDR3 is TGTGCCAGTAGTTGGAGGGCAACTAATGAAAAACTGTTTTTT.

The chain has TRBV28 and TRBJ2-4; 10 bases agree with TRBD2. V shed 10 bases and J 2 bases; nucleotides not matched to a gene: 2. In germline, CDR1 is MDHEN, CDR2 SYDVKM. The CDR3 has 13 amino acids. Here the CDR3 reads CAIAGGSKNIQYF. CDR3 DNA: TGTGCCATAGCGGGAGGTTCCAAAAACATTCAGTACTTC.

This chain joins TRBV10-3 and TRBJ2-7; possibly TRBD2 for D (5 bases). Trimming left V 1 base short and J 0 bases short, with 13 bases between. Germline V lookup: CDR1 ENHRY, CDR2 SYGVKD. The CDR3 contains 16 residues. CDR3 DNA sequence: TGTGCCATCAGTGAGTTTGGTAGCGCGAGCTCCTACGAGCAGTACTTC. This codes for CAISEFGSASSYEQYF.

V usage is TRBV29-1 and J usage is TRBJ2-3; 7 bases align to TRBD1. Germline V gene sequence: CDR1 SQVTM, CDR2 ANQGSEA. The CDR3 is 16 residues long. J lost 1 base, V lost 5 bases, and 12 bases had no gene match. The CDR3 is CSVIDRAGWGTDTQYF. For the CDR3, the DNA is TGCAGCGTTATAGACAGGGCCGGTTGGGGCACAGATACGCAGTATTTT.

The chain carries TRBV5-5 and TRBJ2-7; TRBD1 might be the D (6 bases). V was pared by 4 bases and J by 0 bases, with 14 bases between. The CDR3 is made up of 15 amino acids. Looked up from germline, CDR1 is SGHKS and CDR2 is YYEKEE (reference sequence). CDR3 nucleotide sequence: TGTGCCAGCAGCCTAGGGACACCGAGCTCCTACGAGCAGTACTTC. It encodes CASSLGTPSSYEQYF.

Concerning this clone itself: The identical CDR3 is also encoded by other nucleotide sequences in the sample. V and J are TRBV5-1 and TRBJ2-7, with 7 bases aligning to TRBD1. Germline V lookup: CDR1 SGHRS, CDR2 YFSETQ. CDR3 length: 13 amino acids. J gave up 4 bases and V 0 bases, and 1 base lay outside the gene matches. The CDR3 DNA is TGCGCCAGCAGCTTGGACAGGGGTTACGAGCAGTACTTC. Protein: CASSLDRGYEQYF.

The rearrangement joins TRBV6-5 to TRBJ2-5; D is unclear. Judging by the DNA end, TRBJ2-7 fits better; the J call may be wrong. This CDR3 region has 14 residues. The germline CDR1 and CDR2 sequences are MNHEY and SVGAGI. The CDR3 coding sequence is TGTGCCAGCAGTTACCGGAACACGGCCTACGAGCAGTACTTC. This codes for CASSYRNTAYEQYF.